Listed below are T cell receptor beta chains from one sample, sequenced in a study of T cell repertoires in cytomegalovirus infection. Via MiXCR, TCRdb re-called the reads, giving one row per CDR3 protein. The table records roughly 90,000 distinct CDR3 sequences, 25% to 35% of them present only once. For these TCRs, the target antigens are not known. The sequences come from CD8+ T cells from cultured PBMCs, collected from culture after CMV antigen stimulation. The receptors were sampled from a human donor in good health (CMV status not recorded). Some clones in this sample may be carry-over from other donors' samples. CDR3s leave out the opening cysteine and the closing phenylalanine or tryptophan.

v_gene	j_gene	CDR3aa
TRBV15	TRBJ1-5	ATSRDSNSNQPQH
TRBV5-4	TRBJ2-7	ASSWADSYEQY
TRBV7-8	TRBJ1-1	ASSSSMGRAF
TRBV9	TRBJ1-2	ASSARGDSYGYT
TRBV20-1	TRBJ2-5	SASLAGQETQY
TRBV7-9	TRBJ2-5	ASSPRGGTSGVRETQY
TRBV19	TRBJ1-2	ASRRLFMGLNYGYT
TRBV4-1	TRBJ2-7	ASSQDRTPSYEQY
TRBV7-8	TRBJ1-2	ASSLEVGQILANYGYT
TRBV7-9	TRBJ2-1	ASSETGSYNEQF
TRBV6-1	TRBJ2-1	ASSDSGLYLYNEQF
TRBV28	TRBJ1-2	ASSFLTGGLYGYT
TRBV7-2	TRBJ2-1	ASSLSGGYLFNEQF
TRBV3-1	TRBJ1-5	ASSQGQGYQPQH
TRBV7-8	TRBJ2-1	ASSLIPGDEQF
TRBV20-1	TRBJ2-7	SVRNPTRGGSSYEQY
TRBV7-6	TRBJ2-6	ASSLASGANVLT
TRBV3-1	TRBJ2-5	ASSPLLGEGTQY
TRBV10-3	TRBJ2-7	AISDKTSGSYEQY
TRBV28	TRBJ1-1	ASRSADRENTEAF
TRBV6-1	TRBJ1-5	ASRLLTRDSNQPQH
TRBV2	TRBJ1-1	ASSEARDWAGMNTEAF